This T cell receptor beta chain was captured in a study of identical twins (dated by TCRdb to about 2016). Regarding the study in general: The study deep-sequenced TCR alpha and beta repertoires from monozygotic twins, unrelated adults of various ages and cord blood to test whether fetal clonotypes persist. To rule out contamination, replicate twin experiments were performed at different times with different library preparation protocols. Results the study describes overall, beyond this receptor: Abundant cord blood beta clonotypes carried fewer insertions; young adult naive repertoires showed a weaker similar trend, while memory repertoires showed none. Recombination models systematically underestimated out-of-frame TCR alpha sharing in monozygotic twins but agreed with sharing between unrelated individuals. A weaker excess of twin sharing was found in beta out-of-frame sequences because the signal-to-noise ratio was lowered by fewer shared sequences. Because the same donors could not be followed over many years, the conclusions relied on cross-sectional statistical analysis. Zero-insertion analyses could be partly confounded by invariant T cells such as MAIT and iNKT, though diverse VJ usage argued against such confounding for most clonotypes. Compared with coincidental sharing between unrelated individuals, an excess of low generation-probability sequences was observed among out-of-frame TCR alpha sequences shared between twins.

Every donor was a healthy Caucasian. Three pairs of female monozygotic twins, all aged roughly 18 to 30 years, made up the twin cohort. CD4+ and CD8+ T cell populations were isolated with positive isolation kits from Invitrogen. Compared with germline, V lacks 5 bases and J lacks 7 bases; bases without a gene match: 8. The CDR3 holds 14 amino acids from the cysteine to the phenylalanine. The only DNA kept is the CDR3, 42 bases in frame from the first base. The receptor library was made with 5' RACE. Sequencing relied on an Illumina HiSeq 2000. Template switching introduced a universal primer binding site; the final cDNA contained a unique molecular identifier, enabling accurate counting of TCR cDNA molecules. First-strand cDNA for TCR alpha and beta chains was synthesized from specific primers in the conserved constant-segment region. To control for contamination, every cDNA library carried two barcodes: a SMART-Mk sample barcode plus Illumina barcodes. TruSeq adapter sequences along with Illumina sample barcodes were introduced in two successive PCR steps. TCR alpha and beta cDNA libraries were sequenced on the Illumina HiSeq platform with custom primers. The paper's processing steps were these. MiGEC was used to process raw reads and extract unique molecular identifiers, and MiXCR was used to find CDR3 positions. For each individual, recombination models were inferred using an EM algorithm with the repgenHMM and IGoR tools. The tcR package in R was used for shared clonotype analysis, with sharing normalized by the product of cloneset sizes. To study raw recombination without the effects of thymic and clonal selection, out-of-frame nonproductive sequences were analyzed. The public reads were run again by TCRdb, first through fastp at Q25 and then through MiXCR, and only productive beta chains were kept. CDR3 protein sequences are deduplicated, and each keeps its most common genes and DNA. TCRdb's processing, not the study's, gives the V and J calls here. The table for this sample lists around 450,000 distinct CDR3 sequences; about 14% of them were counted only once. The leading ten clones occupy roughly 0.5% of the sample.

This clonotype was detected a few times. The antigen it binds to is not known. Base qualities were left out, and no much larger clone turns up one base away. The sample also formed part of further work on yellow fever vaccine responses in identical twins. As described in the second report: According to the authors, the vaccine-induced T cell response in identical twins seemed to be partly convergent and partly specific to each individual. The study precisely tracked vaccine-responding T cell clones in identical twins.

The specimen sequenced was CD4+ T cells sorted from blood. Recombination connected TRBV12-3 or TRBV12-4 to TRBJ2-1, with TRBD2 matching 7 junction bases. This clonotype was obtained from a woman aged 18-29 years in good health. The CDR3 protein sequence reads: CASSLRGGSNEQFF. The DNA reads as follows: TGTGCCAGCAGTCTACGGGGAGGGAGTAATGAGCAGTTCTTC.